This entry lists 26 T cell receptor beta chains sequenced from one sample in a study of cytomegalovirus exposure and HLA in healthy donors. PCR involved 60 Vbeta and 13 Jbeta primers. Repertoires were generated with immunoSEQ multiplex PCR, while TCRdb's copy carries only in-frame clones and drops some. The sample has roughly 180,000 clones, 65% to 85% seen once. Sequenced sample: PBMCs. These TCRs come from a female donor in good health and CMV-seronegative.

The genes are TRBV2 and TRBJ2-5, with no clear D. Per the germline V gene, CDR1 is SNHLY and CDR2 is FYNNEI. The ends were cut back, 1 base at V and 2 bases at J, with 5 bases in the middle. This CDR3 comprises 13 residues. In DNA, the CDR3 is TGTGCCAGCAGTGAAGGGCAGCAAGAGACCCAGTACTTC. Its translation: CASSEGQQETQYF.

The chain couples TRBV2 to TRBJ1-2, with a weak D call TRBD1 (6 bases). V was pared by 4 bases and J by 4 bases, with 16 bases between. Germline V CDR1 and CDR2: SNHLY, FYNNEI. CDR3 size: 15 residues. CDR3 bases: TGTGCCAGCAGTGGCGACAGGTGGGGGACCTATGGCTACACCTTC. The encoded protein is CASSGDRWGTYGYTF.

The rearrangement joins TRBV4-2 to TRBJ2-1; weak D call: TRBD1 (5 bases). Germline V gene lookup returns CDR1 LGHNA and CDR2 YNFKEQ. The V end was cut by 0 bases, the J end by 7 bases, with 19 bases between. The CDR3 is made up of 17 amino acids. The CDR3 is CASSQDVRGSRGNEQFF. The CDR3 DNA sequence: TGTGCCAGCAGCCAAGACGTCCGAGGTAGTAGGGGAAATGAGCAGTTCTTC.

This chain uses TRBV28 with TRBJ2-7, with TRBD1 identical over 9 bases. The CDR3 loop spans 14 amino acids. J was trimmed by 7 bases and V by 5 bases; bases with no gene match: 9. The germline V gene encodes CDR1 MDHEN and CDR2 SYDVKM. The DNA of the CDR3 is TGTGCCAGCAGTAGGGGACAGGGCAGACAAGAGCAGTACTTC. This encodes CASSRGQGRQEQYF.

The chain joins TRBV30 to TRBJ2-7, with 9 bases that match TRBD1. This CDR3 is 16 amino acids long. V was pared by 3 bases and J by 5 bases, with 14 bases of the junction left unmatched. Germline V lookup: CDR1 GTSNPN, CDR2 SVGIG (reference sequence). Written as DNA, the CDR3 is TGTGCCTGGAGACCCCGATCCGGGACAGGGTTTAACGAGCAGTACTTC. This sequence encodes CAWRPRSGTGFNEQYF. The variable domain in full, completed from reference TRBV30 and TRBJ2-7, reads SQTIHQWPATLVQPVGSPLSLECTVEGTSNPNLYWYRQAAGRGLQLLFYSVGIGQISSEVPQNLSASRPQDRQFILSSKKLLLSDSGFYLCAWRPRSGTGFNEQYFGPGTRLTVT.

Concerning this clone itself: The sample has other DNA sequences that encode this CDR3 too. The chain joins TRBV7-8 to TRBJ2-7, with D perhaps matching TRBD1 (6 bases). This CDR3 has 14 residues. V lost 4 bases and J 2 bases, leaving 12 bases between the germline ends. CDR1 and CDR2 (germline): SGHVS, FQNEAQ. The CDR3 DNA follows: TGTGCCAGCAGCTACTCGGGACACGCCTACGAGCAGTACTTC. Protein: CASSYSGHAYEQYF.

The V gene is TRBV7-2, the J gene TRBJ1-6; D is ambiguous. CDR1 and CDR2 from the germline V gene are SGHTA and FQGNSA. The CDR3 is made up of 14 amino acids. V lost 8 bases and J 7 bases, leaving 15 bases between the germline ends. CDR3 bases: TGTGCCAGCGGCCAAACGGGGTGGAATTCACCCCTCCACTTT. Its translation is CASGQTGWNSPLHF.

This chain joins TRBV28 and TRBJ1-5; D is ambiguous. V lost 8 bases and J lost 4, with 9 bases in between. The CDR3 covers 12 residues. Germline-derived CDR1 and CDR2 are MDHEN and SYDVKM. The CDR3 region has the DNA TGTGCCAGCGGCACGGGGAATCAGCCCCAGCATTTT. Its translation is CASGTGNQPQHF.

The rearrangement links TRBV11-3 to TRBJ2-6; no clear D gene. The CDR3 is 15 amino acids. CDR1 and CDR2 (germline): SGHNT, YENEEA. The V end lost 5 bases, the J end lost 2 bases, and 10 bases lay between the germline ends. CDR3 DNA sequence: TGTGCCAGCAGCCCCGGGTCCGCTGGGGCCAACGTCCTGACTTTC. Protein product: CASSPGSAGANVLTF. The whole variable domain, filled in from reference TRBV11-3 and TRBJ2-6, reads EAGVVQSPRYKIIEKKQPVAFWCNPISGHNTLYWYLQNLGQGPELLIRYENEEAVDDSQLPKDRFSAERLKGVDSTLKIQPAELGDSAVYLCASSPGSAGANVLTFGAGSRLTVL.

The chain has TRBV4-2 and TRBJ1-2; D may be TRBD1 (6 bases). CDR1 is LGHNA and CDR2 is YNFKEQ in the germline V gene. V was trimmed by 3 bases and J by 6 bases, leaving 14 bases between them. The CDR3 contains 14 residues. CDR3 sequence (DNA): TGTGCCAGCAGCCATGACACAGGGTTGAATGGCTACACCTTC. Residues: CASSHDTGLNGYTF.

The V gene is TRBV5-1, the J gene TRBJ1-4; D not certain. The CDR3 loop spans 15 amino acids. Looked up from germline, CDR1 is SGHRS and CDR2 is YFSETQ. V lost 5 bases and J 8 bases, leaving 19 bases between the germline ends. The CDR3 sequence is CASRSAAGVAEKLFF. In nucleotides, the CDR3 is TGCGCCAGCAGGTCCGCGGCGGGTGTTGCAGAAAAACTGTTTTTT.

V usage is TRBV30 and J usage is TRBJ2-1; D is unresolved. Per germline, CDR1 GTSNPN and CDR2 SVGIG (reference sequence). Trimming removed 0 bases at V and 5 bases at J, with 8 bases between. This CDR3 contains 13 residues. The DNA of the CDR3 is TGTGCCTGGAGTGTACGCCGGGACAATGAGCAGTTCTTC. Translating gives CAWSVRRDNEQFF.

In the case of this clone: One end of the junction fails to match germline, which may point to a read error. The chain carries TRBV7-9 and TRBJ1-1; 10 bases line up with TRBD1. The CDR3 covers 17 residues. Germline CDR1 SEHNR, CDR2 FQNEAQ (reference sequence). The CDR3 sequence is CSSSSIRDRGVNTEAFF. The CDR3 DNA reads as TGTTCCAGCAGCTCGATCCGGGACAGGGGCGTGAACACTGAAGCTTTCTTT.

V gene TRBV7-9 combines with J gene TRBJ2-3; D is undetermined. Germline CDR1 SEHNR, CDR2 FQNEAQ (reference sequence). V lost 11 bases and J 4 bases, leaving 16 bases between the germline ends. The CDR3 contains 13 residues. The CDR3 protein is CALHKVRADTQYF. DNA of the CDR3: TGTGCCTTACACAAGGTCCGGGCAGATACGCAGTATTTT.

The chain uses TRBV2 and TRBJ2-3, with D maybe TRBD2 (6 bases). The CDR3 runs 17 residues. The V end lost 4 bases, the J end lost 0 bases, and 17 bases lay between the germline ends. Per germline, CDR1 SNHLY and CDR2 FYNNEI. CDR3: CASSARMGGVSTDTQYF. As DNA, the CDR3 is TGTGCCAGCAGTGCCAGGATGGGGGGAGTAAGCACAGATACGCAGTATTTT.

DNA of the CDR3: TGTGCCAGCTCACCGAGCCTAGCGGGGAGCTCCTACAATGAGCAGTTCTTC. This encodes CASSPSLAGSSYNEQFF. The chain couples TRBV18 to TRBJ2-1; 9 bases fit TRBD2. The CDR3 is made up of 17 amino acids. Germline CDR1 and CDR2: KGHSH and LQKENI. V dropped 3 bases and J dropped 0; count of bases not matched to a gene: 6.

This chain uses TRBV4-1 with TRBJ2-7, with 11 bases matching TRBD1. Germline loops: CDR1 MGHRA, CDR2 YSYEKL. With 4 bases clipped from V and 3 bases from J, the junction kept 5 bases outside the gene matches. The CDR3 runs 15 residues. CDR3 loop: CASSLRTGGLYEQYF. In DNA form, the CDR3 reads TGCGCCAGCAGCCTGAGGACAGGGGGCCTCTACGAGCAGTACTTC.

CDR3 nucleotide sequence: TGTGCCAGCAGTTCCACCAAACGGGACAGGCATAATCAGCCCCAGCATTTT. It codes for CASSSTKRDRHNQPQHF. The chain employs TRBV27 and TRBJ1-5; 8 positions agree with TRBD1. CDR1 is MNHEY, CDR2 SMNVEV, per germline (reference sequence). This CDR3 region has 17 residues. The J segment lost 4 bases and the V segment lost 4 bases, leaving 12 bases of the junction unmatched.

The rearrangement uses TRBV13 and TRBJ2-3; TRBD1 might be the D (5 bases). Trimming pared 7 bases from V and 1 base from J, leaving 21 bases between. CDR3 length equals 17 residues. Germline V gene data show CDR1 as PRHDT and CDR2 as FYEKMQ (reference sequence). The CDR3 DNA is TGTGCCAGCACCCTACCCCAGGGAAAGGAACGCACAGATACGCAGTATTTT. The encoded protein is CASTLPQGKERTDTQYF.

CDR3 in DNA: TGCGCCAGCAGCTTGTGGGCAGGGGGAGATGAGCAGTTCTTC. The encoded protein is CASSLWAGGDEQFF. The chain joins TRBV5-1 to TRBJ2-1, with 7 bases fitting TRBD1. The CDR3 covers 14 residues. The V segment lost 1 base and the J segment 8 bases; nucleotides outside the gene matches: 6. Germline lookup yields CDR1 SGHRS and CDR2 YFSETQ.

The chain joins TRBV9 to TRBJ2-1; 9 bases fit TRBD2. This CDR3 has 16 residues. Germline V lookup: CDR1 SGDLS, CDR2 YYNGEE. V was clipped by 4 bases and J by 0 bases; unmatched bases: 5. Written as DNA, the CDR3 is TGTGCCAGCAGCCGTAGCGGGAGTTCCTCCTACAATGAGCAGTTCTTC. Encoded protein: CASSRSGSSSYNEQFF.

The chain carries TRBV5-1 and TRBJ2-5; D unresolved. Trimming took 3 bases from V and 5 from J, leaving 5 bases between them. CDR3 length equals 11 residues. CDR1 is SGHRS, CDR2 YFSETQ, per germline. The CDR3 DNA reads TGCGCCAGCAGCTCCGTGGAGACCCAGTACTTC. It yields the protein CASSSVETQYF.

CDR3 in amino acids: CASSLVNSGNEQFF. In DNA form, the CDR3 reads TGTGCCAGCAGCTTAGTTAATTCGGGCAATGAGCAGTTCTTC. The V gene is TRBV5-6, the J gene TRBJ2-1; D call uncertain. The CDR3 contains 14 residues. Between the trimmed V and J ends, which lost 2 bases and 6 bases, there was a span of 12 bases. Germline values: CDR1 SGHDT, CDR2 YYEEEE.

The chain recombines TRBV6-5 with TRBJ1-2, with D maybe TRBD1 (6 bases). This CDR3 is 14 amino acids long. V dropped 6 bases and J dropped 7 bases, with 18 bases sitting between them. From germline, CDR1 is MNHEY and CDR2 SVGAGI. CDR3 loop: CASRSGGAQFGYTF. CDR3 sequence (DNA): TGTGCCAGCAGGTCGGGGGGCGCACAGTTTGGCTACACCTTC.

The chain recombines TRBV6-4 with TRBJ2-7, with 9 bases fitting TRBD1. The CDR3 consists of 15 residues. The V segment lost 2 bases and the J segment 4 bases; nucleotides outside the gene matches: 6. In germline, CDR1 is MRHNA, CDR2 SNTAGT. CDR3 bases: TGTGCCAGCAGTGACGGGACAGGGTATGGTTACGAGCAGTACTTC. This encodes CASSDGTGYGYEQYF.

CDR3 nucleotides: TGTGCCAGCAGTTACGAGTCTCCCACAGATACGCAGTATTTT. Its translation is CASSYESPTDTQYF. The chain carries TRBV6-5 and TRBJ2-3; the D is unclear. The CDR3 is 14 residues long. The V gene's germline CDR1 is MNHEY and CDR2 SVGAGI. The V gene lost 2 bases and the J gene lost 2 bases, with 8 bases spanning the gap.